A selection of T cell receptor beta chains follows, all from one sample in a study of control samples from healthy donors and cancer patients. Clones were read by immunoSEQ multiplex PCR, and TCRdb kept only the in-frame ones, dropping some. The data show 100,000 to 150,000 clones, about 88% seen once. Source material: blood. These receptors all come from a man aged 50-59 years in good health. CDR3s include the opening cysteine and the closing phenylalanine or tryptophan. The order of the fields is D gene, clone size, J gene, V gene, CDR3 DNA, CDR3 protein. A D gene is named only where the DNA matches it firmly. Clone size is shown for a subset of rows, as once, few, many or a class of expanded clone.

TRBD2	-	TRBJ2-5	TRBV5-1	TGCGCCAGCAGCGGTGGGACTAGCGGGGGTCGGGAGACCCAGTACTTC	CASSGGTSGGRETQYF
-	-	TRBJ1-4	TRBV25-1	TGTGCCAGCAGTGGGGGACAAGTACTCAAAAAACTGTTTTTT	CASSGGQVLKKLFF
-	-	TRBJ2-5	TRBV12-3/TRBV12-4	TGTGCCAGCAGTCTCAAAGAGACCCAGTACTTC	CASSLKETQYF
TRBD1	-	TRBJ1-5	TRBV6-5	TGTGCCAGCAGTACGGGACAGCACAATCAGCCCCAGCATTTT	CASSTGQHNQPQHF
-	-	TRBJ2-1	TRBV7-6	TGTGCCAGCAGCTTGAGGGACGATTTTAACAATGAGCAGTTCTTC	CASSLRDDFNNEQFF
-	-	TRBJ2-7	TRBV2	TGTGCCAGCAGTGGAAGGGTGAGGCTCTTC	CASSGRVRLF
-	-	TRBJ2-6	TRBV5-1	TGCGCCAGCAGCTTTGTTAGCTCTGGGGCCAACGTCCTGACTTTC	CASSFVSSGANVLTF
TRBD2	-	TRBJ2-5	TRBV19	TGTGCCAGTAGTGACATGAGACTAGCGGGGGTTCCAGAGACCCAGTACTTC	CASSDMRLAGVPETQYF
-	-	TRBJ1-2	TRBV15	TGTGCCACCAGCAGTTCCGCGGGTGTCGGGATCCCCTATGGCTACACCTTC	CATSSSAGVGIPYGYTF
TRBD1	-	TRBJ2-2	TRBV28	TGTGCCAGCAGCTTCTGGCGGACAGGAACGAACACCGGGGAGCTGTTTTTT	CASSFWRTGTNTGELFF
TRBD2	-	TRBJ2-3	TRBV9	TGTGCCAGCAGCGTAGTACTAGCGGGAATAGATACGCAGTATTTT	CASSVVLAGIDTQYF
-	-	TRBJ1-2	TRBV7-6	TGTGCCAGCAGCACCGGTCGCAAAACTAACTATGGCTACACCTTC	CASSTGRKTNYGYTF
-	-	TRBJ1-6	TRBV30	TGTGCCTGGAGCGGACGTACCTTCTATAATTCACCCCTCCACTTT	CAWSGRTFYNSPLHF
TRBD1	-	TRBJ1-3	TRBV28	TGTGCCAGCAGTGCCCACCACCCCGGACAGGGCCCAGGAGGCTCTGGAAACACCATATATTTT	CASSAHHPGQGPGGSGNTIYF
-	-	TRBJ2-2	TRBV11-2	TGTGCCAGCGCACCTTCAGGGCAAACCGGGGAGCTGTTTTTT	CASAPSGQTGELFF
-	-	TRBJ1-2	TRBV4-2	TGTGCCAGCAGCCAAGACGAGCAGGGCTACTATGGCTACACCTTC	CASSQDEQGYYGYTF
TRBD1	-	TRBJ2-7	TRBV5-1	TGCGCCAGCAGCTCCGGGACAGACTTCTCCTACGAGCAGTACTTC	CASSSGTDFSYEQYF
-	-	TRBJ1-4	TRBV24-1	TGTGCCACCAGTGATGCTAACTGGGATGAAAAACTGTTTTTT	CATSDANWDEKLFF
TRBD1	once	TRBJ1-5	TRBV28	TGTGCCAGCACCGACAGGGGTGGGAATCAGCCCCAGCATTTT	CASTDRGGNQPQHF
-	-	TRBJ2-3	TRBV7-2	TGTGCCAGCAGCTTAGTAACCACAGATACGCAGTATTTT	CASSLVTTDTQYF
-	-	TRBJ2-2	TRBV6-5	TGTGCCAGCAGACGGGGGGCCTCGAACACCGGGGAGCTGTTTTTT	CASRRGASNTGELFF
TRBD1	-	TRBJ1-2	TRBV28	TGTGCCAGCAGTTCTCTCCAAAAAGGACAGGGCCAAGGGGGCTACACCTTC	CASSSLQKGQGQGGYTF
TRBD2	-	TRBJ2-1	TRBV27	TGTGCCAGCCGAGACAGCGGGGGCTCCTACAATGAGCAGTTCTTC	CASRDSGGSYNEQFF
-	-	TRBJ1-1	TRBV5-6	TGTGCCAGCAGCTTGGGAGGCTGGGTTGAAGCTTTCTTT	CASSLGGWVEAFF
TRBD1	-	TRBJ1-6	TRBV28	TGTGCCAGCATCCGGGACAGTAATTCACCCCTCCACTTT	CASIRDSNSPLHF
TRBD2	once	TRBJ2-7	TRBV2	TGTGCCAGCAGTGTTGAAGCGGGGGCCTACGAGCAGTACTTC	CASSVEAGAYEQYF
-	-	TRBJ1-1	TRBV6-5	TGTGCCAGCAGTAACAGTTTCGGCACTGAAGCTTTCTTT	CASSNSFGTEAFF
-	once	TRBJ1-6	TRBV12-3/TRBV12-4	TGTGCCAGCAGTTTGGCGTCGAATTCACCCCTCCACTTT	CASSLASNSPLHF
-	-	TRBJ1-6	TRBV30	TGTGCCTGGAGTGCGGGAGGGACGAATAATTCACCCCTCCACTTT	CAWSAGGTNNSPLHF
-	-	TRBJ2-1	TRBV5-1	TGCGCCAGCAGCTTGGTCTACAATGAGCAGTTCTTC	CASSLVYNEQFF
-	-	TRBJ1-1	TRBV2	TGTGCCAGCATGGGGGGCTGGAACACTGAAGCTTTCTTT	CASMGGWNTEAFF
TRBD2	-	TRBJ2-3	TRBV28	TGTGCCAGCAGTATCCGGACCGGGGGGACAGATACGCAGTATTTT	CASSIRTGGTDTQYF
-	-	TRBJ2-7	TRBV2	TGTGCCAGCAACCAAGTCCACGAGCAGTACTTC	CASNQVHEQYF
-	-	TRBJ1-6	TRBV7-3	TGTGCCAGCAGCTTGACGCCGGGGAATTCACCCCTCCACTTT	CASSLTPGNSPLHF
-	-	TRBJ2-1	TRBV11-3	TGTGCCAGCAGCCGGGCCATTGAGCAGTTCTTC	CASSRAIEQFF
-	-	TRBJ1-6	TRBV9	TGTGCCAGCAGCCCTAATCAGGATAATTCACCCCTCCACTTT	CASSPNQDNSPLHF
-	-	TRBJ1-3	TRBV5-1	TGCGCCAGCAGCACCAGGGAGTCTGGAAACACCATATATTTT	CASSTRESGNTIYF
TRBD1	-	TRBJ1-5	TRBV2	TGTGCCAGCAGTGAAGACAGGGGAGGTGGTCAGCCCCAGCATTTT	CASSEDRGGGQPQHF
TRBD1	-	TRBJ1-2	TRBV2	TGTGCCAGCAACCTCAGACAGGGCAATGGCTACACCTTC	CASNLRQGNGYTF
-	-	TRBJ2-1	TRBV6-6	TGTGCCAGCAGTTACTCGAATGGAGGAAATGAGCAGTTCTTC	CASSYSNGGNEQFF
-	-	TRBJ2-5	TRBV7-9	TGTGCCAGCAGCCCCCACCCCCGCCGAGCGGAAGAGACCCAGTACTTC	CASSPHPRRAEETQYF
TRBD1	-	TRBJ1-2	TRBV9	TGTGCCACCACAGGGGATGGCTACACCTTC	CATTGDGYTF
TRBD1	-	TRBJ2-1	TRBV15	TGTGCCACCAGCAGGGGACAGGGGTCCTACAATGAGCAGTTCTTC	CATSRGQGSYNEQFF
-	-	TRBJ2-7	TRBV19	TGTGCCAGTAGGTCGACTAGCTCCTACGAGCAGTACTTC	CASRSTSSYEQYF
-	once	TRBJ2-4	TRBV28	TGTGCCAGCAGCCCAATTGACCTCAAAAACATTCAGTACTTC	CASSPIDLKNIQYF
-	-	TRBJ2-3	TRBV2	TGTGCCAGCAGTGAAGGCGGTTTGAATACGCAGTATTTT	CASSEGGLNTQYF
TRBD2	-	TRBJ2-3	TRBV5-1	TGCGCCAGCACCTTTGAAGAACGGGGGGACCGGGATACGCAGTATTTT	CASTFEERGDRDTQYF
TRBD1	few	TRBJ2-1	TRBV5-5	TGTGCCAGCAGCCCAGACAGGGGCCTGGAGCAGTTCTTC	CASSPDRGLEQFF
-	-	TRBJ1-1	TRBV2	TGTGCCAGCAGTGTTAAGGGTAGTAACACTGAAGCTTTCTTT	CASSVKGSNTEAFF
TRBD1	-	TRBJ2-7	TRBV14	TGTGCCAGCAGCCCCCTCCCGGGACAGGGACTTACCTACGAGCAGTACTTC	CASSPLPGQGLTYEQYF
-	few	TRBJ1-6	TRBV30	TGTGCCTGGGAGAGGGGGGACTATAATTCACCCCTCCACTTT	CAWERGDYNSPLHF
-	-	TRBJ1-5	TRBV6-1	TGTGCCAGCAGTGAAGGGACGGCGCGTTTCTATAGCAATCAGCCCCAGCATTTT	CASSEGTARFYSNQPQHF
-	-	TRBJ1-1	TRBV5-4	TGTGCCAGCAGCGCTACAGAGAACACTGAAGCTTTCTTT	CASSATENTEAFF
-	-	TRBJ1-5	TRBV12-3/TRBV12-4	TGTGCCAGCAGTTTTGGAGAGAATCAGCCCCAGCATTTT	CASSFGENQPQHF
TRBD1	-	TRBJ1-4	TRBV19	TGTGCCACCGCGACCGACGGGGGAGGGGGCGAGGAAAAACTGTTTTTT	CATATDGGGGEEKLFF
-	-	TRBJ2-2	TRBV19	TGTGCCAGTAGTATGTGGTCAGCCGAGAGCGGGGAGCTGTTTTTT	CASSMWSAESGELFF